What follows is one TCR beta chain and its context. These data are taken from a study of blood T cell repertoires in COVID-19. Study details: Samples of COVID-19 (acute and convalescent) were obtained from the United States, Italy and Spain.

TCRdb keeps only in-frame clones here, not all; method: immunoSEQ multiplex PCR. The profile shows approximately 140,000 clones, around 88% of them singletons. The CDR3 is 15 residues long. CDR1 and CDR2 from the germline V gene are MNHNS and SASEGT. V was clipped by 1 base and J by 0 bases, with 7 bases between them. The V call is TRBV6-1, the J call TRBJ1-5; no clear D. The sequence came from an older woman with acute or convalescent COVID-19. Sequencing was carried out using peripheral blood. CDR3 amino acids: CASSEVAASNQPQHF. In DNA form, the CDR3 reads TGTGCCAGCAGTGAAGTAGCGGCTAGCAATCAGCCCCAGCATTTT.